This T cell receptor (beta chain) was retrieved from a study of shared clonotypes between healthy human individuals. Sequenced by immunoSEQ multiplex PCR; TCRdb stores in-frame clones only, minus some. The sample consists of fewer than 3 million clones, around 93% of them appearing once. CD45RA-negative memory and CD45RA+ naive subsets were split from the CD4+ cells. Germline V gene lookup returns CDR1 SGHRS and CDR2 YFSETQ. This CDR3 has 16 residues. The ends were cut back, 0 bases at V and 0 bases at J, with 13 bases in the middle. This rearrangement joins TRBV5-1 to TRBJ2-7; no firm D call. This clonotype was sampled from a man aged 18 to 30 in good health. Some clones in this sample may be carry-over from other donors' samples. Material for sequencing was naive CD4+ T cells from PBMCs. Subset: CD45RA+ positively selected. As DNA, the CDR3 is TGCGCCAGCAGCTTGGATTTCATGGGGTCCTCCTACGAGCAGTACTTC. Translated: CASSLDFMGSSYEQYF.